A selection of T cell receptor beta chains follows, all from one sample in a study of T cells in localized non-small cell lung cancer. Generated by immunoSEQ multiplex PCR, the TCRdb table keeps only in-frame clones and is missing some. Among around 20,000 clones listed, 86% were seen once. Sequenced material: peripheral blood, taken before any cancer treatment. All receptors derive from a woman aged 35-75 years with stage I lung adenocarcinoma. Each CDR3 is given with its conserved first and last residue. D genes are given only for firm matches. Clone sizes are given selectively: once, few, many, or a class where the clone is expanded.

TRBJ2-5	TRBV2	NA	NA	TGTGACAGCAGTGAAGGTGTGTCACTAGCCATTGGGGAGACCCAGTACTTC	CDSSEGVSLAIGETQYF
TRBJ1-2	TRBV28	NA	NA	TGTGCCAGCAGTTTGGAGGCCCTCCTTTATGGCTACACCTTC	CASSLEALLYGYTF
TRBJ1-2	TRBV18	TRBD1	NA	TGTGCCAGCTCACGAGCGGGACAGGAATCTTATGGCTACACCTTC	CASSRAGQESYGYTF
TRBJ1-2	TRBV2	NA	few	TGTGCCAGCAGTGGGGATGACAGCTATGGCTACACCTTC	CASSGDDSYGYTF
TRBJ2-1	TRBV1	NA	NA	TGCACCAGCACCAGGACTAGCGGGGGGGACCATGAGCAGTTCTTC	CTSTRTSGGDHEQFF
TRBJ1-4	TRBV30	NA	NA	TGTGCCTGGAAAAGGGCGGGGAATGAAAAACTGTTTTTT	CAWKRAGNEKLFF
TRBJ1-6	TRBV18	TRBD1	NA	TGTGCCAGCTCTCAACAGGGGACTACCCTTAATTCACCCCTCCACTTT	CASSQQGTTLNSPLHF
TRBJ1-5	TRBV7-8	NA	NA	TGTGCCAGCAGCTTCGGGGGAAAAGTTAATCAGCCCCAGCATTTT	CASSFGGKVNQPQHF
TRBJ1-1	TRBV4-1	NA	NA	TGCGCCAGCAGCCAAGCCAGCTACTATAACACTGAAGCTTTCTTT	CASSQASYYNTEAFF
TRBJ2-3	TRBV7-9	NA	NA	TGTGCCAGCAGCCCACAGGGCCCAGATACGCAGTATTTT	CASSPQGPDTQYF
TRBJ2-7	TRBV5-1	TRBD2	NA	TGCGCCAGCAGCTTGGGTGCTACGGGGGGATACGAGCAGTACTTC	CASSLGATGGYEQYF
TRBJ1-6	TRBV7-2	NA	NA	TGTGCCAGCAGCCCACGTCTAGATTCACCCCTCCACTTT	CASSPRLDSPLHF
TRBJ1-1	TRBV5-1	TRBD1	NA	TGCGCCAGCAGCTTGGCACCGGGACAGGGCACTGAAGCTTTCTTT	CASSLAPGQGTEAFF
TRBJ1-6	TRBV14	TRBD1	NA	TGTGCCAGCAGTTTGGGGAGGGGGCCTGGATATAATTCACCCCTCCACTTT	CASSLGRGPGYNSPLHF
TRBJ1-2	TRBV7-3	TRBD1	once	TGTGCCAGCAGTCTACAGGGGGCCTATGGCTACACCTTC	CASSLQGAYGYTF
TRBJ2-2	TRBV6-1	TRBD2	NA	TGTGCCAGCAGTGAGCGGTTCCAAACTAGCGGGGGGAACACCGGGGAGCTGTTTTTT	CASSERFQTSGGNTGELFF
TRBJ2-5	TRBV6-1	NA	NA	TGTGCCAGCAGTAAAACAGGCCAAGAGACCCAGTACTTC	CASSKTGQETQYF
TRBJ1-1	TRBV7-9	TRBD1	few	TGTGCCAGCAGCTTAGTAAAAGGGACAGGAGATAACACTGAAGCTTTCTTT	CASSLVKGTGDNTEAFF
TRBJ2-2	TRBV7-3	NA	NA	TGTGCCAGCAGCTCCCCGGCGGGCAGGGCTACCGGGGAGCTGTTTTTT	CASSSPAGRATGELFF
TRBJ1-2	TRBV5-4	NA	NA	TGTGCCAGCAGCTCTGGATCTCGGCAGGGCGGGCCTGGCTACACCTTC	CASSSGSRQGGPGYTF
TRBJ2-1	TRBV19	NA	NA	TGTGCCAGTAGTATAGGGGGTTTAATGAATGAGCAGTTCTTC	CASSIGGLMNEQFF
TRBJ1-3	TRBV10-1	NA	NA	TGCGCCAGGAAAAACGGACGGCCGACCTCTGGAAACACCATATATTTT	CARKNGRPTSGNTIYF
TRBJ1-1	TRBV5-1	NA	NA	TGCGCCAGCAGCTTGCTTTCGACAAGAATGAACACTGAAGCTTTCTTT	CASSLLSTRMNTEAFF
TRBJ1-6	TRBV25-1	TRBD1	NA	TGTGCCAGCAGTGAAAGCTACGGGACAGGCCATGTTTCACCCCTCCACTTT	CASSESYGTGHVSPLHF
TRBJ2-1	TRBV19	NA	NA	TGTGCCAGTAGTATGACTCCAGGGTCGGAGACCTACAATGAGCAGTTCTTC	CASSMTPGSETYNEQFF
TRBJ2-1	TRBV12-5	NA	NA	TGTGCTAGTGGTTTGGTAGACAACTACAATGAGCAGTTCTTC	CASGLVDNYNEQFF
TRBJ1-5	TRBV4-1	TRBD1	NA	TGCGCCAGCAGCCTCGGTCCCGGGACAGGGGGGGAAGGTCAGCCCCAGCATTTT	CASSLGPGTGGEGQPQHF
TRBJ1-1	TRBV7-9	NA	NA	TGTGCCAGCAGCCCTACAGGGATAAGGGGGATCACTGAAGCTTTCTTT	CASSPTGIRGITEAFF
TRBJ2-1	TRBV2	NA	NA	TGTGCCAGCAGGGTAGAGCAAATGGCCTACAATGAGCAGTTCTTC	CASRVEQMAYNEQFF
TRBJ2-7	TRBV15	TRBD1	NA	TGTGCCACCAGCCCCTGGGACAGGGGGCTATACGAGCAGTACTTC	CATSPWDRGLYEQYF
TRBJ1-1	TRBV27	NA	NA	TGTGCCAGCAGTTTATCAGCGCGGTACACTGAAGCTTTCTTT	CASSLSARYTEAFF
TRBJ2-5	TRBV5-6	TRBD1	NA	TGTGCCAGCAGCCGGGACAGGGATATAGAGACCCAGTACTTC	CASSRDRDIETQYF
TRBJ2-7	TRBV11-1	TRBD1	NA	TGTGCCAGCAGCGTGACAGGGGGCTCCTACGAGCAGTACTTC	CASSVTGGSYEQYF
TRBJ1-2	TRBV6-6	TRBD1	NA	TGTGCCAGCAGTCCGTCTCCGGGACAGGGATTCTATGGCTACACCTTC	CASSPSPGQGFYGYTF
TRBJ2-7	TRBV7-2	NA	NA	TGTGCCAGCAGCTTAGCGTCCGGGGCCGAGCAGTACTTC	CASSLASGAEQYF
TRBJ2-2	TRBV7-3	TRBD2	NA	TGTGCCAGCACCCCGGGGACTAGCCTTACCGGGGAGCTGTTTTTT	CASTPGTSLTGELFF
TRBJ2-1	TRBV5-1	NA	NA	TGCGCCAGCAGCTTACAGGGTGGAAGCTTCAGTGAGCAGTTCTTC	CASSLQGGSFSEQFF
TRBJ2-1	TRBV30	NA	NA	TGTGCCTGGACAGTAGGGGGGGGAACCCCCTACAATGAGCAGTTCTTC	CAWTVGGGTPYNEQFF
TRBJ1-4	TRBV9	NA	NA	TGTGCCAGCAGCGTCGCAGGTGGGCAGGGAGATGAAAAACTGTTTTTT	CASSVAGGQGDEKLFF
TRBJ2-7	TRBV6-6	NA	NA	TGTGCCAGCACACAGGGACGGGGGACAAATTACGAGCAGTACTTC	CASTQGRGTNYEQYF
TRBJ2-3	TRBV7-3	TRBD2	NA	TGTGCCAGCTCCATTACTAGCGGGGGGCCGACAGATACGCAGTATTTT	CASSITSGGPTDTQYF
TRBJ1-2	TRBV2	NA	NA	TGTGCCAGCAGTGGGTCGGGAACTCAGTATGGCTACACCTTC	CASSGSGTQYGYTF
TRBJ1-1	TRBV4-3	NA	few	TGCGCCAGCAGCCAAGAGATTAGCTTTGAAGCTTTCTTT	CASSQEISFEAFF
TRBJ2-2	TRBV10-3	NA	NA	TGTGCCATCCAACGCTCCGGGACTCAGCCCGGGGAGCTGTTTTTT	CAIQRSGTQPGELFF
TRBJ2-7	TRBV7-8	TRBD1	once	TGTGCCAGCAGCTCCCAGACAGGGAGATACAGCGAGCAGTACTTC	CASSSQTGRYSEQYF
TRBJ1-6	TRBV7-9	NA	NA	TGTGCCAGCAGCTTAGCTGGGGCGGCGAGGGGGACCCTCCACTTT	CASSLAGAARGTLHF
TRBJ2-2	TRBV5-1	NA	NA	TGCGCCAGCAGCTCTACTAGCACCGGGGAGCTGTTTTTT	CASSSTSTGELFF
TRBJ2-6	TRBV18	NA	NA	TGTGCCAGCTCACCGCAAAAGACAGTTCTCTCTGGGGCCAACGTCCTGACTTTC	CASSPQKTVLSGANVLTF
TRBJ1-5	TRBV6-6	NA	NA	TGTGCCAGCACTCTGACGGGCGGAGGCAATCAGCCCCAGCATTTT	CASTLTGGGNQPQHF
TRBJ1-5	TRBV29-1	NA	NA	TGCAGCGTTGAAATGGGGGGAAGAGGGCAGCCCCAGCATTTT	CSVEMGGRGQPQHF
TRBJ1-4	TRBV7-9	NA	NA	TGTGCCAGCAGCTTAACGGCCTTACCGTATGAAAAACTGTTTTTT	CASSLTALPYEKLFF
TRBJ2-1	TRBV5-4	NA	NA	TGTGCCAGCAGCTTGGACAGGAATGAGCAGTTCTTC	CASSLDRNEQFF
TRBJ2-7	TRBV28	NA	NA	TGTGCCAGCAGGGAGCGTAGGCACGAGCAGTACTTC	CASRERRHEQYF
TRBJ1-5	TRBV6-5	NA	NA	TGTGCCAGCAGTCCCGATAACGACAGATATCAGCCCCAGCATTTT	CASSPDNDRYQPQHF
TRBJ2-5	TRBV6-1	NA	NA	TGTGCCAGCAGCCCAGGGGACACCCAAGAGACCCAGTACTTC	CASSPGDTQETQYF
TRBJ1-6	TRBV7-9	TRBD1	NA	TGTGCCAGCAGCTTGGCAGGGGGCGAGAATTCACCCCTCCACTTT	CASSLAGGENSPLHF
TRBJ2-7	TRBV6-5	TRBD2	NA	TGTGCCAGCAGTCCCTACCGCGGGGGAGGGTACGAGCAGTACTTC	CASSPYRGGGYEQYF